This TCR beta chain was recorded in a study of blood T cell repertoires in COVID-19. Across the whole study: PBMCs, B-cell-depleted T cells, or T cells provided the cDNA or gDNA that made up the material.

Germline V lookup: CDR1 MNHNS, CDR2 SASEGT. Trimming cost V 0 bases and J 6 bases; bases outside gene matches: 4. The CDR3 runs 15 residues. In the authors' workflow: Cell counts per sample came from amplifying reference gene primers. Sequencing used immunoSEQ multiplex PCR; TCRdb keeps in-frame clones, though not all of them. V and J calls and clone size are those listed in that table; D and trimming were worked out from the DNA. The data show nearly 90,000 clones, more than 70% seen once. This chain uses TRBV6-1 with TRBJ1-5, with 8 bases matching TRBD1. This TCR derives from a man in his sixties with acute or convalescent COVID-19. The sequenced sample consisted of peripheral blood. In nucleotides, the CDR3 is TGTGCCAGCAGTGAAGCTACAGGGGGGAGTCAGCCCCAGCATTTT. Translated: CASSEATGGSQPQHF.